This entry features one TCR beta chain sequence. One end of the junction does not line up with germline, which may come from a read error. This sample was included in a study of blood T cell repertoires in COVID-19. Study at large: Nucleic acid was either cDNA or gDNA, and it came from T cells, B-cell-depleted T cells, or PBMCs.

As processed by the authors: Nucleated cell counts were estimated from reference gene primer amplification. The method was immunoSEQ multiplex PCR; TCRdb's version includes in-frame clones alone and lacks a portion of them. That table furnishes V, J and clone size, whereas the DNA furnished D and trimming. This table holds roughly 410,000 clones, about 89% found once. Germline CDR1 is SGHKS and CDR2 is YYEKEE (reference sequence). The CDR3 is 16 residues long. J is TRBJ1-2 and V is TRBV5-5; D not certain. The receptor was isolated from a woman between 55 and 75 years old with COVID-19, enrolled during active disease. Sequencing was done on a sample of peripheral blood. CDR3 protein: CASTLGGGRSDYGYTF. The CDR3 coding sequence is TGTGCCAGCACCTTGGGAGGAGGACGTTCGGACTATGGCTACACCTTC.